Listed below are T cell receptor beta chains from one sample, sequenced in a study of metastatic and nonmetastatic thyroid tumors. TCRdb reassembled clones from the PCR reads with MiXCR. The data contain about 36,000 clones, under 25% of them seen just once; the ten biggest clones take up around 15%. Sequencing input: blood. The receptor set was obtained from a female donor with papillary thyroid cancer or a benign thyroid nodule (not recorded which). Some clones in this sample may be carry-over from other donors' samples. The CDR3 runs from the conserved cysteine through the conserved F or W. Fields, in order: D gene, J gene, clone size, V gene, CDR3 protein, CDR3 DNA. A D gene is named only where the DNA matches it firmly. Some rows mark clone size as missing; the rest say once, few, many or name a class of expanded clone.

TRBD1	TRBJ1-3	NA	TRBV12-3/TRBV12-4	CASSVTGAGNTIYF	TGTGCCAGCAGCGTGACAGGGGCTGGAAACACCATATATTTT
NA	TRBJ1-5	medium-sized	TRBV6-1	CASSPGRSNQPQHF	TGTGCCAGCAGTCCTGGGAGGAGCAATCAGCCCCAGCATTTT
NA	TRBJ1-6	many	TRBV12-3/TRBV12-4	CASGPKSPLHF	TGCGCCTCGGGCCCCAAGTCACCCCTCCACTTT
NA	TRBJ2-3	NA	TRBV5-1	CASSSPRTDTQYF	TGCGCCAGCAGCTCCCCCCGCACAGATACGCAGTATTTT
NA	TRBJ2-5	NA	TRBV20-1	CSAIQTAETQYF	TGCAGTGCTATTCAGACAGCCGAGACCCAGTACTTC
TRBD2	TRBJ2-1	many	TRBV19	CASNVMGGSSGRGEQFF	TGTGCCAGTAATGTCATGGGAGGGTCTAGCGGGAGAGGTGAGCAGTTCTTC
TRBD1	TRBJ2-5	NA	TRBV5-1	CASSLSAGGETQNF	TGCGCCAGCAGCTTGTCGGCAGGGGGTGAGACCCAGAACTTC
TRBD2	TRBJ2-7	few	TRBV6-2/TRBV6-3	CASSDGLAGNVDEQYF	TGTGCCAGCAGCGATGGACTAGCGGGAAACGTGGACGAGCAGTACTTC
TRBD1	TRBJ2-7	NA	TRBV11-3	CASSLEGTATYEQYF	TGTGCCAGCAGCTTAGAAGGGACAGCTACCTACGAGCAGTACTTC
NA	TRBJ1-4	NA	TRBV12-3/TRBV12-4	CASSLASTAFNKKLFF	TGTGCCAGCAGTTTAGCCTCGACTGCCTTTAATAAAAAACTTTTTTTT
TRBD2	TRBJ2-3	many	TRBV20-1	CSAPPLAGEGQYF	TGCAGTGCGCCCCCCCTAGCGGGAGAGGGGCAGTATTTT
NA	TRBJ1-2	NA	TRBV11-3	CASISHSEGGYTF	TGTGCCAGCATCTCACACAGTGAGGGTGGCTACACCTTC
TRBD1	TRBJ2-7	NA	TRBV5-1	CASSGTGTGAEQYF	TGCGCCAGCAGCGGGACCGGGACAGGGGCCGAGCAGTACTTC
NA	TRBJ2-3	many	TRBV18	CASSRTGRADTQYF	TGTGCCAGCTCACGGACAGGGAGGGCAGATACGCAGTATTTT
TRBD2	TRBJ2-5	few	TRBV11-3	CASSLGGGRETQYF	TGTGCCAGCAGCTTAGGGGGGGGTAGGGAGACCCAGTACTTC
NA	TRBJ2-2	many	TRBV11-2	CASSFPPSSTGELFF	TGTGCCAGCAGCTTCCCCCCCTCAAGTACCGGGGAGCTGTTTTTT
TRBD2	TRBJ2-1	few	TRBV24-1	CATSDSLAGGNEQFF	TGTGCCACCAGTGATTCTCTAGCGGGAGGGAATGAGCAGTTCTTC
TRBD2	TRBJ2-7	few	TRBV11-2	CASSPWLSGGPYEQYF	TGTGCCAGCAGCCCTTGGCTTTCGGGAGGACCCTACGAGCAGTACTTC
TRBD2	TRBJ2-7	NA	TRBV28	CASSSKQAGLAIDEQYF	TGTGCCAGCAGTTCGAAACAAGCGGGACTAGCTATAGACGAGCAGTACTTC
NA	TRBJ1-6	NA	TRBV5-4	CASSLEQHSPLHF	TGTGCCAGCAGCTTGGAGCAGCATTCACCCCTCCACTTT
NA	TRBJ2-3	many	TRBV27	CASSSSGYTQYF	TGTGCCAGCAGTTCCTCAGGGTACACGCAGTATTTT
TRBD2	TRBJ2-7	medium-sized	TRBV6-6	CASSYVATGTSIYEQYF	TGTGCCAGCAGTTACGTAGCGACCGGGACTAGCATCTACGAGCAGTACTTC
NA	TRBJ2-7	once	TRBV7-8	CASSLGVNYEQYF	TGTGCCAGCAGCTTGGGGGTTAACTACGAGCAGTACTTC
TRBD1	TRBJ1-6	NA	TRBV11-1	CASRDRGNSPLHF	TGTGCCAGCAGGGACAGGGGTAATTCACCCCTCCACTTT
NA	TRBJ1-2	NA	TRBV7-2	CASSPAGVCGYTF	TGCGCCAGCAGCCCCGCGGGGGTATGTGGCTACACCTTC
TRBD1	TRBJ2-4	many	TRBV7-6	CASSKGQGGDIQYF	TGTGCCAGCAGCAAAGGACAGGGGGGAGACATTCAGTACTTC
TRBD2	TRBJ2-3	once	TRBV9	CASSAIGTSDSDTQYF	TGTGCCAGCAGCGCAATCGGGACTAGCGATTCGGATACGCAGTATTTT
TRBD1	TRBJ1-2	many	TRBV20-1	CSARDGTVNYGYTF	TGCAGTGCTAGAGACGGGACAGTTAACTATGGCTACACCTTC
TRBD2	TRBJ2-3	NA	TRBV19	CATLSGGSDTQYF	TGTGCCACCCTTTCGGGGGGGTCAGATACGCAGTATTTT
TRBD1	TRBJ1-1	many	TRBV12-3/TRBV12-4	CASSHRGRSAEAFF	TGTGCCAGCAGTCACAGGGGGCGATCGGCTGAAGCTTTCTTT
NA	TRBJ2-7	medium-sized	TRBV28	CASSSPAGELSYEQYF	TGTGCCAGCAGTTCCCCGGCAGGCGAGCTATCCTACGAGCAGTACTTC
NA	TRBJ2-7	few	TRBV6-1	CASSFGYPSAGQYF	TGTGCCAGCAGTTTCGGGTATCCCTCGGCAGGGCAGTACTTC
NA	TRBJ2-6	few	TRBV28	CASSPIRGSRGANVLTF	TGTGCCAGCAGTCCCATCCGAGGGAGCCGCGGGGCCAACGTCCTGACTTTC
NA	TRBJ2-6	medium-sized	TRBV6-1	CASSRTSGANVLTF	TGTGCCAGCAGCAGGACGAGTGGGGCCAACGTCCTGACTTTC
NA	TRBJ2-3	NA	TRBV5-4	CASSLVSTTTDAQYF	TGTGCCAGCAGCTTGGTGTCTACAACCACAGATGCGCAGTATTTT
NA	TRBJ1-3	many	TRBV7-9	CASSLVKDSGNTIYF	TGTGCCAGCAGCTTAGTAAAGGACTCTGGAAACACCATATATTTT
TRBD1	TRBJ1-4	many	TRBV3-1	CASSPTTGGGEKLFF	TGTGCCAGCAGCCCAACGACAGGGGGCGGTGAAAAACTGTTTTTT
TRBD1	TRBJ2-2	NA	TRBV5-1	CASSLRTGGGAGELFF	TGCGCCAGCAGCTTGAGGACAGGGGGAGGGGCCGGGGAGCTGTTTTTT
NA	TRBJ1-1	many	TRBV27	CASKYRVNTEAFF	TGTGCCAGCAAGTACAGGGTGAACACTGAAGCTTTCTTT
TRBD2	TRBJ2-2	NA	TRBV25-1	CASRTSGGVRSVELFF	TGTGCCAGCCGAACCTCGGGGGGGGTTCGGTCCGTGGAGCTGTTTTTT
TRBD1	TRBJ2-1	few	TRBV24-1	CATSGTGDNEQFF	TGTGCCACCTCCGGTACAGGGGACAATGAGCAGTTCTTC